Listed here are 31 T cell receptor beta chains from one sample, sequenced in a study of CD8 T cells in Susac syndrome. A quantity of about 0.5 to 1 ug RNA underwent reverse transcription using random hexamers. TCRdb re-called the immunoSEQ multiplex PCR reads with MiXCR, one entry per CDR3 protein. The data hold 110,000 to 150,000 distinct CDR3 sequences, with 90% to 96% observed a single time. Sequencing was performed on CD4+ T cells from PBMCs. The receptors here all came from a human donor with Susac syndrome.

V and J are TRBV21-1 and TRBJ2-7. TRBV21-1 is a pseudogene locus. The CDR3 covers 14 residues. CDR3 DNA: TGTGCCAGCAGCAAAGTGGACGGCTCCTACGAGCAGTACTTC. Translating it yields CASSKVDGSYEQYF.

The chain is built from TRBV4-1 and TRBJ2-7, with a tentative D call TRBD1 (6 bases). This CDR3 comprises 16 residues. Germline loops: CDR1 MGHRA, CDR2 YSYEKL. V lost 1 base and J lost 6, with 19 bases in between. DNA of the CDR3: TGCGCCAGCAGCCAAGGCCCAACAGGGCTCAGTGGCGAGCAGTACTTC. Protein: CASSQGPTGLSGEQYF.

The rearrangement uses TRBV9 and TRBJ1-2; D not resolved. Germline lookup yields CDR1 SGDLS and CDR2 YYNGEE. V was shortened by 3 bases and J by 5 bases, with 8 bases between the two germline ends. The length of the CDR3 is 12 residues. Here the CDR3 reads CASSGEGYGYTF. The DNA of the CDR3 is TGTGCCAGCAGCGGGGAAGGATATGGCTACACCTTC.

V and J are TRBV4-1 and TRBJ2-7; TRBD1 might be the D (6 bases). Germline CDR1 reads MGHRA; CDR2 reads YSYEKL. The CDR3 consists of 15 residues. Trimming stripped 2 bases from V and 4 bases from J, with 15 bases between. CDR3 loop: CASSQTTGTQYEQYF. CDR3 sequence (DNA): TGCGCCAGCAGCCAAACAACCGGGACACAGTACGAGCAGTACTTC.

The rearrangement joins TRBV7-3 to TRBJ2-2; perhaps D is TRBD1 or TRBD2 (5 bases each). There are 13 residues in the CDR3. Trimming pared 1 base from V and 7 bases from J, leaving 7 bases between. The germline CDR1 and CDR2 sequences are SGHTA and FQGTGA. CDR3 coding DNA: TGTGCCAGCAGCTTAAGTGGGGGCGGGGAGCTGTTTTTT. This sequence encodes CASSLSGGGELFF. The entire variable domain, with the rest obtained from reference TRBV7-3 and TRBJ2-2, is as follows: GAGVSQTPSNKVTEKGKYVELRCDPISGHTALYWYRQSLGQGPEFLIYFQGTGAADDSGLPNDRFFAVRPEGSVSTLKIQRTERGDSAVYLCASSLSGGGELFFGEGSRLTVL.

The genes are TRBV6-5 and TRBJ2-7, with D possibly TRBD1 on 5 matching bases. V gave up 0 bases and J gave up 2 bases, with 14 bases separating them. CDR3 size: 16 residues. Germline V lookup: CDR1 MNHEY, CDR2 SVGAGI. CDR3 protein: CASSYSNSDSTYEQYF. DNA for the CDR3: TGTGCCAGCAGTTACTCGAATTCCGACAGTACCTACGAGCAGTACTTC.

V is TRBV9 and J is TRBJ2-5, with 8 positions matching TRBD2. The CDR3 has 17 amino acids. The V and J ends lost 0 bases and 0 bases, in that order; junction bases with no gene match: 7. The V gene's germline CDR1 is SGDLS and CDR2 YYNGEE. CDR3 sequence: CASSVAGSGANQETQYF. The CDR3 DNA is TGTGCCAGCAGCGTAGCAGGTAGCGGGGCAAACCAAGAGACCCAGTACTTC.

The chain carries TRBV4-2 and TRBJ1-1; maybe TRBD1 (5 bases). The V end was cut by 3 bases, the J end by 1 base, with 9 bases between. CDR3 size: 14 residues. Germline V lookup: CDR1 LGHNA, CDR2 YNFKEQ. The CDR3 bases are TGTGCCAGCAGCCACCAGGGAGAGAACACTGAAGCTTTCTTT. It specifies CASSHQGENTEAFF.

The chain uses TRBV29-1 and TRBJ2-3, with TRBD1 as a possible D gene (5 bases). Germline V CDR1 and CDR2: SQVTM, ANQGSEA. V was clipped by 2 bases and J by 0 bases, with 12 bases between them. The CDR3 contains 15 residues. This chain's CDR3 is CSVESSGSSTDTQYF. In DNA form, the CDR3 reads TGCAGCGTTGAATCGTCAGGGTCTAGCACAGATACGCAGTATTTT.

The chain uses TRBV6-1 and TRBJ1-5; D not certain. V was pared by 5 bases and J by 2 bases, with 13 bases between. The CDR3 extends over 15 amino acids. Germline values: CDR1 MNHNS, CDR2 SASEGT. This CDR3 reads CASSFTTKGNQPQHF. The CDR3 nucleotides read TGTGCCAGCAGTTTTACGACAAAGGGCAATCAGCCCCAGCATTTT.

The CDR3 sequence is CATSYQQESYEQYF. CDR3 bases: TGTGCCACCAGCTACCAACAGGAAAGCTACGAGCAGTACTTC. The genes are TRBV15 and TRBJ2-7, with a possible D match to TRBD1 (5 bases). CDR3 size: 14 residues. Germline V lookup: CDR1 LNHNV, CDR2 YYDKDF (reference sequence). The ends were cut back, 5 bases at V and 3 bases at J, with 14 bases in the middle.

J is TRBJ2-1 and V is TRBV4-1, with a weak D call TRBD2 (6 bases). Trimming removed 0 bases from V and 6 bases from J, with 12 bases in between. CDR3 size: 15 residues. Germline V CDR1 and CDR2: MGHRA, YSYEKL. The CDR3 nucleotides read TGCGCCAGCAGCCAAGAGCGGGATAGCCCCAATGAGCAGTTCTTC. This gives the protein CASSQERDSPNEQFF.

The V and J genes are TRBV5-4 and TRBJ1-4; TRBD1 agrees at 9 bases. V was pared by 4 bases and J by 7 bases, with 5 bases of the junction left unmatched. The CDR3 consists of 14 residues. Germline CDR1 is SGHNT and CDR2 is YYREEE (reference sequence). The DNA for the CDR3 is TGTGCCAGCAGCCCGGGACAGGGACGTGAAAAACTGTTTTTT. It specifies CASSPGQGREKLFF.

This clonotype has more than one count but fewer than ten. V is TRBV6-1 and J is TRBJ2-1; 11 bases match TRBD2. Trimming removed 5 bases from V and 2 bases from J; junction bases left unmatched: 2. CDR1 and CDR2 (germline): MNHNS, SASEGT. This CDR3 contains 15 residues. The CDR3 DNA reads as TGTGCCAGCAGTAGACTAGCGGGGACCTACAATGAGCAGTTCTTC. It encodes CASSRLAGTYNEQFF.

The chain has TRBV20-1 and TRBJ2-3; TRBD2 agrees at 10 bases. V shed 1 base, J shed 6 bases, and the junction held 7 bases outside the gene matches. CDR1 DFQATT and CDR2 SNEGSKA come from the germline V gene (reference sequence). CDR3 size: 15 residues. CDR3 coding DNA: TGCAGTGCTAGAGCTAGCGGGGGAAATGCCGATACGCAGTATTTT. The encoded protein is CSARASGGNADTQYF.

The chain's CDR3 is CASSPPASGVTGELFF. DNA of the CDR3: TGTGCCAGCAGTCCCCCGGCTAGCGGGGTCACCGGGGAGCTGTTTTTT. The rearrangement joins TRBV12-3 or TRBV12-4 to TRBJ2-2; TRBD2 aligns across 9 bases. This CDR3 contains 16 residues. Losses at the gene ends were 5 bases for V and 4 bases for J; bases not matched to a gene: 8.

The rearrangement uses TRBV3-1 and TRBJ1-5; D uncertain. In germline, CDR1 is LGHDT, CDR2 YNNKEL (reference sequence). V was clipped by 5 bases and J by 6 bases, with 11 bases between them. The CDR3 loop spans 13 amino acids. CDR3 nucleotides: TGTGCCAGCAGCATACACCAGAGTCAGCCCCAGCATTTT. This encodes CASSIHQSQPQHF.

This sequence joins TRBV7-9 and TRBJ2-7; D is possibly TRBD1 (6 bases). The CDR3 covers 13 residues. Germline lookup yields CDR1 SEHNR and CDR2 FQNEAQ (reference sequence). V was pared by 5 bases and J by 7 bases, with 15 bases between. CDR3 nucleotides: TGTGCCAGCAGCGGATGGGACGGGACAGAGCAGTACTTC. Amino acids: CASSGWDGTEQYF. Combining the CDR3 with reference TRBV7-9 and TRBJ2-7 gives the whole variable domain DTGVSQNPRHKITKRGQNVTFRCDPISEHNRLYWYRQTLGQGPEFLTYFQNEAQLEKSRLLSDRFSAERPKGSFSTLEIQRTEQGDSAMYLCASSGWDGTEQYFGPGTRLTVT.

The chain recombines TRBV20-1 with TRBJ2-5, with TRBD2 matching over 15 bases. After removal of 5 bases from V and 1 base from J, the junction contained 5 bases not matched to a gene. The CDR3 is 16 amino acids. Germline loops: CDR1 DFQATT, CDR2 SNEGSKA (reference sequence). CDR3 nucleotides: TGCAGTGCTGCTGGACTAGCGGGGGGGACCCAAGAGACCCAGTACTTC. Its translation: CSAAGLAGGTQETQYF.

This clonotype was recorded once. This chain links TRBV20-1 with TRBJ2-7, with 8 positions matching TRBD2. The CDR3 covers 15 residues. Germline loops: CDR1 DFQATT, CDR2 SNEGSKA (reference sequence). Losses at the gene ends were 6 bases for V and 3 bases for J; bases not matched to a gene: 13. In nucleotides, the CDR3 is TGCAGTGCCGCCGGGGTAGCGGGGCTCCTCTACGAGCAGTACTTC. It translates to CSAAGVAGLLYEQYF.

As DNA, the CDR3 is TGTGCCAGCAGCGCTACACTCCCGGGACGAAAGTTCTTC. Residues: CASSATLPGRKFF. The chain employs TRBV2 and TRBJ2-1, with D perhaps given as TRBD1 or TRBD2 (5 bases each). Per the germline V gene, CDR1 is SNHLY and CDR2 is FYNNEI. V lost 6 bases, J lost 14 bases, and 20 bases lay in between. This CDR3 is 13 amino acids long.

The genes are TRBV12-3 or TRBV12-4 and TRBJ1-1; D remains unclear. Deletions cut 5 bases from V and 5 bases from J, with 12 bases between. The length of the CDR3 is 13 residues. The CDR3 protein is CASSREGLTEAFF. DNA for the CDR3: TGTGCCAGCAGTCGAGAGGGTCTAACTGAAGCTTTCTTT.

The chain employs TRBV28 and TRBJ2-2; 9 bases agree with TRBD1. The CDR3 extends over 15 amino acids. With V trimmed by 6 bases and J by 4 bases, 6 bases remained unmatched. Germline CDR1 MDHEN, CDR2 SYDVKM. The CDR3 DNA follows: TGTGCCAGCAGATCACAGGGGGCGGGCACCGGGGAGCTGTTTTTT. Protein product: CASRSQGAGTGELFF. Based on the CDR3 plus reference TRBV28 and TRBJ2-2, the full variable domain is DVKVTQSSRYLVKRTGEKVFLECVQDMDHENMFWYRQDPGLGLRLIYFSYDVKMKEKGDIPEGYSVSREKKERFSLILESASTNQTSMYLCASRSQGAGTGELFFGEGSRLTVL.

The V gene is TRBV7-9, the J gene TRBJ2-5; TRBD1 matches 8 bases. This CDR3 has 14 amino acids. The V gene's germline CDR1 is SEHNR and CDR2 FQNEAQ (reference sequence). The trim removed 3 bases at V and 5 bases at J, leaving 5 bases unmatched. The CDR3 DNA follows: TGTGCCAGCAGCTTGGGACAGGTTAGGGAGACCCAGTACTTC. This translates into CASSLGQVRETQYF.

This chain connects TRBV29-1 to TRBJ1-1; perhaps TRBD1 as D (5 bases). V lost 4 bases to trimming and J lost 4 bases, with 10 bases between them. CDR1 is SQVTM and CDR2 is ANQGSEA in the germline V gene. The CDR3 runs to 12 residues. CDR3 nucleotide sequence: TGCAGCGTTGGGAGGGGTGGCACTGAAGCTTTCTTT. Translated, it gives CSVGRGGTEAFF.

The CDR3 is CASSPGTALTF. DNA for the CDR3: TGTGCCAGCAGCCCAGGGACCGCCCTGACTTTC. The chain joins TRBV2 to TRBJ2-6; the D call may be TRBD1 or TRBD2 (5 bases each). The ends were cut back, 6 bases at V and 15 bases at J, with 12 bases in the middle. The CDR3 length is 11 residues. The germline V gene has CDR1 SNHLY and CDR2 FYNNEI.

CDR3 residues: CASSVVGLHNEQFF. In DNA, the CDR3 is TGTGCCAGCAGCGTAGTCGGGCTCCACAATGAGCAGTTCTTC. The genes are TRBV9 and TRBJ2-1; D is ambiguous. Germline V gene lookup returns CDR1 SGDLS and CDR2 YYNGEE. This CDR3 region has 14 residues. The V end lost 0 bases, the J end lost 5 bases, and 9 bases lay between the germline ends.

The CDR3 DNA sequence: TGTGCCAGCAGTTACTCGGGACTTAGGGTGAACACTGAAGCTTTCTTT. Amino acids: CASSYSGLRVNTEAFF. J is TRBJ1-1 and V is TRBV6-5; TRBD1 might be the D (5 bases). V gave up 0 bases and J gave up 0 bases, with 11 bases separating them. This CDR3 region has 16 residues. CDR1 and CDR2 from the germline V gene are MNHEY and SVGAGI.

The CDR3 bases are TGCAGTGCGCGGCTAGCGGGAGGTGGGAAGATTGAGCAGTTCTTC. It translates to CSARLAGGGKIEQFF. The chain uses TRBV20-1 and TRBJ2-1, with 11 bases identical to TRBD2. J was trimmed by 9 bases and V by 6 bases; bases with no gene match: 13. The CDR3 covers 15 residues. Germline-derived CDR1 and CDR2 are DFQATT and SNEGSKA (reference sequence).

The chain joins TRBV7-2 to TRBJ2-1; D remains unclear. Germline V gene lookup returns CDR1 SGHTA and CDR2 FQGNSA. Trimming left V 5 bases short and J 1 base short, with 9 bases between. There are 14 residues in the CDR3. CDR3 sequence: CASSQDGSYNEQFF. CDR3 nucleotide sequence: TGTGCCAGCAGCCAAGATGGGTCCTACAATGAGCAGTTCTTC.

This clonotype was counted a single time. The genes are TRBV11-3 and TRBJ2-1; the match to TRBD2 covers 11 bases. V was clipped by 5 bases and J by 5 bases; unmatched bases: 5. CDR1 SGHNT and CDR2 YENEEA come from the germline V gene. The CDR3 totals 15 residues. This CDR3 is CASSPLAGGNNEQFF. Written as DNA, the CDR3 is TGTGCCAGCAGCCCCCTAGCGGGAGGAAACAATGAGCAGTTCTTC.